This T cell receptor beta chain was retrieved from a study of cytomegalovirus exposure and HLA in healthy donors. Background on the study: The 120 or so validation repertoires used the same platform as the roughly 620 first-cohort repertoires, a later analysis reported. General observations from the study: Cytomegalovirus association was assigned to more than 150 TCR beta chains. According to a later analysis, TCR clusters from the first cohort tended to co-occur in the 120 or so validation repertoires.

CDR1 is SGHNT, CDR2 YYREEE, per germline (reference sequence). V was clipped by 0 bases and J by 1 base, with 8 bases between them. CDR3 length: 14 amino acids. A word on this clone: The antigen is unknown.

Produced via immunoSEQ multiplex PCR; TCRdb's table is partial and in-frame only. Found here are 110,000 or so clones, about 85% of them singletons; the top ten hold roughly 4.4%. This TCR was sampled from a man younger than 30 in good health and CMV-seropositive. The chain recombines TRBV5-4 with TRBJ2-7, with D hard to call. Input material: PBMCs. The chain's CDR3 is CASSLGAGSYEQYF. The CDR3 DNA follows: TGTGCCAGCAGCTTGGGAGCAGGATCCTACGAGCAGTACTTC.